What follows are 21 T cell receptor beta chains derived from one specimen sequenced in a study of tumor-infiltrating lymphocytes in primary liver carcinoma. From around 500 ng of total RNA, TCR beta-specific cDNA was reverse-transcribed using a constant-region primer. ARM-PCR was slightly modified, and three nested multiplex PCR rounds with it gave rise to the TCR beta libraries. PCR rounds one and two used TRBV1-TRBV30 forward primers with a C-beta reverse primer for approximately 11 cycles each. TCRdb reanalysed the multiplex PCR reads using MiXCR and keeps one entry per CDR3 protein. The sample shows hundreds of thousands of distinct CDR3 sequences, around three fifths of them seen only once. Extraction also yielded germline DNA, while blood RNA was obtained from unsorted whole blood. Sequencing used peripheral blood. The receptor set was obtained from a man between 40 and 49 years old with primary liver carcinoma and hepatitis B virus infection.

Regarding this clonotype: This could be a read error, since a much larger clone is one nucleotide away. Given the absence of the conserved phenylalanine or tryptophan at the CDR3 end, a read error is likely. J is TRBJ2-5 and V is TRBV6-6; perhaps TRBD1 as D (6 bases). The germline gives CDR1 MNHNY, CDR2 SVGAGI (reference sequence). The CDR3 has 13 amino acids. V dropped 5 bases and J dropped 5 bases, with 12 bases sitting between them. CDR3 sequence reads: CASSTGIWETQYS. DNA for the CDR3: TGTGCCAGCAGTACAGGGATTTGGGAGACCCAGTACTCC.

This clonotype has only one observation. A read error may explain this, as a much larger clone is one base away. The gene calls are TRBV10-3 and TRBJ2-3; TRBD2 matches at 7 bases. The CDR3 contains 15 residues. The V and J ends lost 6 bases and 4 bases, in that order; junction bases with no gene match: 10. CDR1 ENHRY and CDR2 SYGVKD come from the germline V gene. The CDR3 region is CAIRSGLVGADTQYF. The CDR3 nucleotides read TGTGCCATCAGATCAGGACTAGTAGGGGCAGATACGCAGTATTTT.

A note on this clonotype: A read error may be the cause here, since a much bigger clone is one base away. V gene TRBV12-3 or TRBV12-4 combines with J gene TRBJ1-2; the D is unclear. This CDR3 is built from 13 residues. Trimming stripped 7 bases from V and 5 bases from J, with 14 bases between. CDR3 region: CASTAAHLYGYTF. The CDR3 region has the DNA TGTGCCAGCACCGCCGCGCACTTATATGGCTACACCTTC.

This clonotype occurred a few times. A much bigger clone sits one base away, suggesting this may be a read error. This chain uses TRBV11-1 with TRBJ2-1, with 10 bases lining up with TRBD1. The CDR3 is 15 amino acids. After removal of 8 bases from V and 7 bases from J, the junction contained 11 bases not matched to a gene. Per germline, CDR1 SGHAT and CDR2 FQDESV (reference sequence). DNA of the CDR3: TGTGCCAGCCAGTGGGACAGGGGTCTAATGAATGAGCAGTTCTTC. Translated: CASQWDRGLMNEQFF.

This clonotype was detected ten times or more. The V call is TRBV6-1, the J call TRBJ2-3, with 8 positions matching TRBD2. Germline V gene sequence: CDR1 MNHNS, CDR2 SASEGT. V dropped 5 bases and J dropped 8; count of bases not matched to a gene: 12. The CDR3 loop spans 15 amino acids. This chain's CDR3 is CASSWASGSVGTQYF. DNA for the CDR3: TGTGCCAGCAGTTGGGCTAGCGGGTCGGTGGGTACGCAGTATTTT.

This clonotype came up many times. This chain uses TRBV29-1 with TRBJ1-4; D remains unclear. This CDR3 contains 11 residues. The germline V gene has CDR1 SQVTM and CDR2 ANQGSEA. V was shortened by 6 bases and J by 7 bases, with 9 bases between the two germline ends. CDR3 protein: CSVQWVEKLFF. The CDR3 DNA sequence: TGCAGCGTGCAATGGGTTGAAAAACTGTTTTTT.

This clonotype was counted ten times or more. The rearrangement links TRBV6-2 or TRBV6-3 to TRBJ2-7; TRBD2 matches 8 bases. CDR1 and CDR2 (germline): MNHEY, SVGEGT. There are 16 residues in the CDR3. J was trimmed by 1 base and V by 8 bases; bases with no gene match: 13. This CDR3 reads CASCPRAGGWSYEQYF. The CDR3 nucleotides are TGTGCCAGCTGTCCCCGCGCGGGGGGCTGGTCCTACGAGCAGTACTTC.

Note on this clonotype: Germline and junction disagree at one end, which may indicate a read error. The CDR3, as DNA: TGTGCCCGGAGTGGAGGACCTAATGAAAAACTGTTTTTT. This gives the protein CARSGGPNEKLFF. The J gene is TRBJ1-4, the V gene TRBV30; unclear D gene. This CDR3 region has 13 residues. In germline, CDR1 is GTSNPN, CDR2 SVGIG (reference sequence). Together with reference TRBV30 and TRBJ1-4, the CDR3 gives the full variable domain: SQTIHQWPATLVQPVGSPLSLECTVEGTSNPNLYWYRQAAGRGLQLLFYSVGIGQISSEVPQNLSASRPQDRQFILSSKKLLLSDSGFYLCARSGGPNEKLFFGSGTQLSVL.

The chain is built from TRBV30 and TRBJ2-3; D not resolved. Trimming cost V 7 bases and J 3 bases, with 17 bases left between them. This CDR3 is 14 amino acids long. The germline CDR1 and CDR2 sequences are GTSNPN and SVGIG (reference sequence). The CDR3 DNA sequence: TGTGCCTCCGGCCTCACGGAAGGGACAGATACGCAGTATTTT. Encoded protein: CASGLTEGTDTQYF.

For this clonotype: With a much larger clone just one base away, this may be a read error. The chain couples TRBV5-1 to TRBJ2-1, with D perhaps matching TRBD2 (5 bases). This CDR3 is 17 amino acids long. V lost 0 bases and J 0 bases, leaving 13 bases between the germline ends. Germline V gives CDR1 SGHRS, CDR2 YFSETQ. The CDR3 DNA reads TGCGCCAGCAGCTTGGGTACAGCGGTGAGCTCCTACAATGAGCAGTTCTTC. It yields the protein CASSLGTAVSSYNEQFF.

The chain joins TRBV11-1 to TRBJ2-1, with 8 bases identical to TRBD2. Trimming removed 4 bases from V and 12 bases from J; junction bases left unmatched: 20. CDR1 and CDR2 (germline): SGHAT, FQDESV (reference sequence). The CDR3 spans 17 residues. The CDR3 spells CASSSRGRGRPNHGQFF. The DNA for the CDR3 is TGTGCCAGCAGCTCCCGGGGGCGCGGGAGGCCCAACCATGGGCAGTTCTTC.

The CDR3 reads CATTDRYNEQFF. Written as DNA, the CDR3 is TGTGCCACCACGGACAGGTACAATGAGCAGTTCTTC. The chain recombines TRBV28 with TRBJ2-1, with 7 bases identical to TRBD1. This CDR3 comprises 12 residues. Per the germline V gene, CDR1 is MDHEN and CDR2 is SYDVKM. The V and J ends lost 10 bases and 4 bases, in that order; junction bases with no gene match: 4.

A remark on this clonotype: The junction departs from germline at one end; a sequencing error may be responsible. The chain links TRBV5-4 to TRBJ2-7, with 9 bases matching TRBD2. The germline V gene has CDR1 SGHNT and CDR2 YYREEE (reference sequence). The CDR3 consists of 13 residues. CDR3 nucleotides: TGTGCCGGCAGCTTTCTAGCGGGACCCGAGCGGTACTTC. Amino acids: CAGSFLAGPERYF.

Details on this clonotype: A much more abundant neighbour one base away suggests this may be a read error. V gene TRBV29-1 combines with J gene TRBJ2-3; possibly TRBD2 for D (5 bases). The V gene's germline CDR1 is SQVTM and CDR2 ANQGSEA. This CDR3 is built from 14 residues. Trimming removed 7 bases from V and 0 bases from J, with 14 bases in between. The CDR3 loop is CSAPPGGSTDTQYF. CDR3 nucleotides: TGCAGCGCCCCTCCCGGCGGGAGCACAGATACGCAGTATTTT.

This clonotype was recorded a few times. The V gene is TRBV28, the J gene TRBJ2-7, with 11 bases lining up with TRBD2. Germline-derived CDR1 and CDR2 are MDHEN and SYDVKM. Trimming cost V 6 bases and J 5 bases; bases outside gene matches: 3. This CDR3 contains 13 residues. CDR3 protein: CASSLAGGDEQYF. CDR3 nucleotide sequence: TGTGCCAGCAGCTTAGCGGGAGGGGACGAGCAGTACTTC.

The chain links TRBV30 to TRBJ2-7; D ambiguous. The CDR3 runs to 14 residues. Germline-derived CDR1 and CDR2 are GTSNPN and SVGIG (reference sequence). Between the trimmed V and J ends, which lost 0 bases and 4 bases, there was a span of 13 bases. The CDR3 nucleotides read TGTGCCTGGAGTGTATCCCCTCGAACTTACGAGCAGTACTTC. Translated: CAWSVSPRTYEQYF.

Regarding this clonotype: One base away lies a much larger clone, so this may be a sequencing read error. The chain combines TRBV6-1 with TRBJ2-3; tentatively, D is TRBD2 (6 bases). Trimming pared 5 bases from V and 1 base from J, leaving 16 bases between. The CDR3 has 16 residues. Germline V gene data show CDR1 as MNHNS and CDR2 as SASEGT. The chain's CDR3 is CASSTQGVAGTDTQYF. As DNA, the CDR3 is TGTGCCAGCAGTACCCAGGGAGTAGCGGGCACAGATACGCAGTATTTT.

Regarding this clonotype: This may stem from a read error, because a much larger clone lies one nucleotide away. The chain is built from TRBV6-1 and TRBJ1-5; tentatively, D is TRBD1 (6 bases). The CDR3 has 14 residues. Germline V lookup: CDR1 MNHNS, CDR2 SASEGT. The CDR3 reads CASSQRGGNRPQHF. As DNA, the CDR3 is TGTGCCAGCAGCCAAAGGGGGGGCAATCGGCCCCAGCATTTT.

The gene calls are TRBV29-1 and TRBJ2-3; D not resolved. The germline CDR1 and CDR2 sequences are SQVTM and ANQGSEA. Trimming pared 3 bases from V and 9 bases from J, leaving 13 bases between. This CDR3 has 12 amino acids. The CDR3 spells CSVDSPSRTQYF. The CDR3 DNA reads TGCAGCGTTGACAGCCCGTCGCGAACGCAGTATTTT.

Only one count was recorded for this clonotype. A read error may produce the germline difference seen at one junction end. V usage is TRBV5-4 and J usage is TRBJ2-1; 10 positions agree with TRBD2. Germline V gene data show CDR1 as SGHNT and CDR2 as YYREEE (reference sequence). The CDR3 totals 15 residues. CDR3 coding DNA: TGTCCCAGCAGCTTGAGCGGGAGGGTCCACAATGAGCAGTTCTTC. This codes for CPSSLSGRVHNEQFF.

J is TRBJ2-7 and V is TRBV6-2 or TRBV6-3, with TRBD1 matching 10 bases. J gave up 4 bases and V 7 bases, and 10 bases lay outside the gene matches. This CDR3 has 15 amino acids. Germline CDR1 is MNHEY and CDR2 is SVGEGT. The CDR3 is CASTISRTGGYEQYF. CDR3 DNA: TGTGCCAGCACGATTTCCAGGACAGGGGGATACGAGCAGTACTTC.